This TCR beta chain stems from a study of blood T cell repertoires in COVID-19. Study-level information: The cDNA or gDNA used as material had been derived from T cells, B-cell-depleted T cells, or PBMCs.

The J segment lost 8 bases and the V segment lost 5 bases, leaving 9 bases of the junction unmatched. This CDR3 has 16 residues. The germline V gene has CDR1 SGHTA and CDR2 FQGNSA. Authors' processing steps: Amplification with reference gene primers provided the estimates of nucleated cell counts. Clones were read by immunoSEQ multiplex PCR, and TCRdb kept only the in-frame ones, dropping some. D and trimming were read from the DNA, whereas the V and J calls and clone size are those reported in that table. This sample carries roughly 40,000 clones, 70% to 90% of them seen once, and the ten largest clones take under 15%.

This receptor was taken from a woman aged 70-85 years in a cohort sampled during active COVID-19. Sequencing was done on a sample of peripheral blood. This chain connects TRBV7-2 to TRBJ2-1; 13 nucleotides agree with TRBD2. The CDR3: CASSLGTSGNSHEQFF. The CDR3 coding sequence is TGTGCCAGCAGCCTCGGGACTAGCGGGAATTCGCATGAGCAGTTCTTC. Drawing the rest from reference TRBV7-2 and TRBJ2-1, the complete variable domain is GAGVSQSPSNKVTEKGKDVELRCDPISGHTALYWYRQSLGQGLEFLIYFQGNSAPDKSGLPSDRFSAERTGGSVSTLTIQRTQQEDSAVYLCASSLGTSGNSHEQFFGPGTRLTVL.